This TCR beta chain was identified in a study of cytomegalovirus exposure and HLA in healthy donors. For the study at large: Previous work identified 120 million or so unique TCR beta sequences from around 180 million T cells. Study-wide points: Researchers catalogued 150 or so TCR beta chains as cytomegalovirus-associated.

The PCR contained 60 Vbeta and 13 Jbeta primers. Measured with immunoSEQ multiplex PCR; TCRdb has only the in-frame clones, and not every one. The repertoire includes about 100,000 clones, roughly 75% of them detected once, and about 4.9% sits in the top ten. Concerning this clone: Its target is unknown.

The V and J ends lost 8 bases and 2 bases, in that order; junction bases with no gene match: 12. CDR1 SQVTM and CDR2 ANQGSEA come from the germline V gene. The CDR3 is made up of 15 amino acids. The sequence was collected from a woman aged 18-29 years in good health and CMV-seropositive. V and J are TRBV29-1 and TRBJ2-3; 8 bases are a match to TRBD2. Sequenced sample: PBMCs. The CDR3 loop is CSSFGGEDPTDTQYF. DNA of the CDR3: TGCAGCTCGTTCGGGGGGGAGGACCCCACAGATACGCAGTATTTT.